The 20 T cell receptor beta chains in this list originate from one sample, sequenced in a study of technical replicates of blood from four donors. Clones were read by immunoSEQ multiplex PCR, and TCRdb kept only the in-frame ones, dropping some. Found here are 80,000 to 95,000 clones, 85% to 95% of them singletons; the top ten hold 0.2% to 0.25%. Source material: T cells isolated from PBMCs. The receptors were gathered from a human donor in good health.

The rearrangement links TRBV7-8 to TRBJ2-7; D remains ambiguous. CDR3 length: 15 residues. The germline V gene encodes CDR1 SGHVS and CDR2 FQNEAQ. V was trimmed by 1 base and J by 2 bases, leaving 12 bases between them. CDR3 in DNA: TGTGCCAGCAGCTTAGAGTACCTACGGGCCTACGAGCAGTACTTC. Amino acid sequence: CASSLEYLRAYEQYF.

This clone was seen a single time. V and J are TRBV28 and TRBJ1-5; D may be TRBD1 (6 bases). This CDR3 spans 17 amino acids. CDR1 is MDHEN and CDR2 is SYDVKM in the germline V gene. The V gene lost 7 bases and the J gene lost 2 bases, with 21 bases spanning the gap. This CDR3 reads CASISGAQPDGNQPQHF. The CDR3 DNA follows: TGTGCCAGCATTTCAGGGGCCCAACCCGATGGCAATCAGCCCCAGCATTTT.

The chain has TRBV5-1 and TRBJ1-2; a possible D gene is TRBD1 (5 bases). This CDR3 comprises 13 residues. CDR1 is SGHRS and CDR2 is YFSETQ in the germline V gene. Trimming cost V 4 bases and J 4 bases, with 11 bases left between them. The CDR3 here is CASSVDKIYGYTF. The CDR3 DNA reads as TGCGCCAGCAGCGTGGACAAGATCTATGGCTACACCTTC.

V is TRBV21-1 and J is TRBJ2-1; the table's D gene call, TRBD2, was not cross checked with the DNA. TRBV21-1 is designated a pseudogene. The CDR3 is made up of 22 amino acids. The CDR3 DNA reads as TGTGCCAGCAGCAAAGGACCTCACCATGTCGGTCCACTAGCGGGACTAAACAATGAGCAGTTCTTC. Translated: CASSKGPHHVGPLAGLNNEQFF.

This chain connects TRBV10-1 to TRBJ2-3, with D maybe TRBD2 (7 bases). CDR3 size: 15 residues. Germline lookup yields CDR1 WNHNN and CDR2 SYGVQD (reference sequence). Trimming shortened V by 8 bases and J by 2 bases, and 17 bases separated the two germline ends. The DNA for the CDR3 is TGCGCCAGCGGCGGGGCGGGGGCCAACACAGATACGCAGTATTTT. It codes for CASGGAGANTDTQYF.

Worth noting for this clone: The sample has other DNA sequences that encode this CDR3 too. The rearrangement uses TRBV20-1 and TRBJ2-7, with 7 nucleotides matching TRBD2. Unmatched junction bases numbered 2, after V lost 0 bases and J lost 9 bases. CDR3 length: 11 residues. CDR1 is DFQATT and CDR2 is SNEGSKA in the germline V gene (reference sequence). The CDR3 spells CSARDGRGQYF. The CDR3 DNA is TGCAGTGCTAGAGATGGGAGGGGGCAGTACTTC.

The chain combines TRBV5-4 with TRBJ1-5; 7 nucleotides match TRBD1. Germline V gene data show CDR1 as SGHNT and CDR2 as YYREEE (reference sequence). V lost 4 bases and J lost 7; bases outside the gene matches: 8. The CDR3 covers 14 residues. CDR3 sequence (DNA): TGTGCCAGCAGCGTAGACAGGGCTGGGCAGCCCCAGCATTTT. Translation: CASSVDRAGQPQHF.

This chain links TRBV6-6 with TRBJ1-2; TRBD1 matches at 7 bases. CDR3 length: 14 residues. The ends lost 3 bases at V and 3 bases at J; junction bases unmatched: 4. The V gene's germline CDR1 is MNHNY and CDR2 SVGAGI (reference sequence). The DNA for the CDR3 is TGTGCCAGCAGTTATGGGGACAGAGACTATGGCTACACCTTC. This codes for CASSYGDRDYGYTF.

The rearrangement uses TRBV7-9 and TRBJ2-2; TRBD2 matches 8 bases. Germline CDR1 and CDR2: SEHNR and FQNEAQ (reference sequence). V was clipped by 3 bases and J by 3 bases; unmatched bases: 6. This CDR3 region has 16 residues. CDR3 in amino acids: CASSFRGGAYTGELFF. As DNA, the CDR3 is TGTGCCAGCAGCTTCCGGGGGGGAGCCTACACCGGGGAGCTGTTTTTT.

This sequence joins TRBV14 and TRBJ2-5, with 11 bases that match TRBD2. Trimming at V came to 3 bases and at J to 4 bases, leaving 13 bases not matched to a gene. Germline CDR1 and CDR2: SGHDN and FVKESK. The CDR3 runs to 18 residues. The CDR3 spells CASSHTPPKLAGVETQYF. In nucleotides, the CDR3 is TGTGCCAGCAGCCACACCCCTCCGAAACTAGCGGGGGTAGAGACCCAGTACTTC. Supplemented by reference TRBV14 and TRBJ2-5, the full variable domain reads EAGVTQFPSHSVIEKGQTVTLRCDPISGHDNLYWYRRVMGKEIKFLLHFVKESKQDESGMPNNRFLAERTGGTYSTLKVQPAELEDSGVYFCASSHTPPKLAGVETQYFGPGTRLLVL.

This clone was seen only once. The rearrangement uses TRBV6-5 and TRBJ1-2, with TRBD1 as a possible D gene (6 bases). This CDR3 spans 16 amino acids. Trimming left V 4 bases short and J 1 base short, with 16 bases between. CDR1 and CDR2 from the germline V gene are MNHEY and SVGAGI. The CDR3: CASSFQPGALNYGYTF. CDR3 nucleotide sequence: TGTGCCAGCAGTTTCCAGCCAGGGGCTCTTAACTATGGCTACACCTTC.

The chain employs TRBV6-5 and TRBJ2-3; 11 nucleotides line up with TRBD1. V shed 0 bases and J 7 bases; nucleotides not matched to a gene: 3. The germline V gene has CDR1 MNHEY and CDR2 SVGAGI. The CDR3 length is 15 residues. The CDR3 coding sequence is TGTGCCAGCAGTTACTCAGGACAGGGGGCAAATACGCAGTATTTT. Amino acids: CASSYSGQGANTQYF.

V and J are TRBV7-2 and TRBJ2-1, with 8 bases aligning to TRBD2. Germline CDR1 SGHTA, CDR2 FQGNSA. The V and J ends lost 6 bases and 3 bases, in that order; junction bases with no gene match: 10. CDR3 length: 16 residues. The CDR3 coding sequence is TGTGCCAGCAGGGCCACTAGCGGAGAATTCTACAATGAGCAGTTCTTC. Protein sequence: CASRATSGEFYNEQFF.

The chain has TRBV6-6 and TRBJ2-7; D is unresolved. This CDR3 comprises 13 residues. In germline, CDR1 is MNHNY, CDR2 SVGAGI (reference sequence). Trimming removed 8 bases at V and 5 bases at J, with 16 bases between. The CDR3 loop reads CASGVSRSDEQYF. The DNA of the CDR3 is TGTGCCAGCGGCGTATCTCGAAGCGACGAGCAGTACTTC.

The V and J genes are TRBV15 and TRBJ2-7, with TRBD1 as a possible D gene (5 bases). From germline, CDR1 is LNHNV and CDR2 YYDKDF (reference sequence). There are 14 residues in the CDR3. V gave up 0 bases and J gave up 5 bases, with 11 bases separating them. The chain's CDR3 is CATSREGVLDEQYF. The CDR3 bases are TGTGCCACCAGCAGAGAAGGGGTTTTGGACGAGCAGTACTTC. Supplemented by reference TRBV15 and TRBJ2-7, the full variable domain reads DAMVIQNPRYQVTQFGKPVTLSCSQTLNHNVMYWYQQKSSQAPKLLFHYYDKDFNNEADTPDNFQSRRPNTSFCFLDIRSPGLGDTAMYLCATSREGVLDEQYFGPGTRLTVT.

This clone showed up just once. In DNA, the CDR3 is TGTGCCAGCAGCTTGAGTCGCGGGGGCCCTGTTTACGAGCAGTACTTC. Its translation is CASSLSRGGPVYEQYF. V and J are TRBV7-8 and TRBJ2-7, with D maybe TRBD2 (7 bases). CDR1 SGHVS and CDR2 FQNEAQ come from the germline V gene. CDR3 length: 16 amino acids. Trimming shortened V by 3 bases and J by 4 bases, and 19 bases separated the two germline ends.

The chain combines TRBV19 with TRBJ1-4; D gene unclear. Germline V gene data show CDR1 as LNHDA and CDR2 as SQIVND (reference sequence). The V and J ends lost 0 bases and 0 bases respectively, with 5 bases between them. The CDR3 covers 15 residues. CDR3 protein: CASSIDLPTNEKLFF. In DNA, the CDR3 is TGTGCCAGTAGTATAGATCTCCCAACTAATGAAAAACTGTTTTTT.

The J gene is TRBJ2-2, the V gene TRBV6-1; 13 bases align to TRBD2. Germline V gene data show CDR1 as MNHNS and CDR2 as SASEGT. The CDR3 has 17 amino acids. V shed 0 bases and J 4 bases; nucleotides not matched to a gene: 2. The CDR3 nucleotides are TGTGCCAGCAGTGAAGCACTAGCGGGGGGGTTCACCGGGGAGCTGTTTTTT. The encoded protein is CASSEALAGGFTGELFF.

The V gene is TRBV10-2, the J gene TRBJ2-2; possibly TRBD1 for D (6 bases). CDR1 and CDR2 (germline): WSHSY, SAAADI. Trimming pared 2 bases from V and 1 base from J, leaving 11 bases between. This CDR3 spans 16 amino acids. Here the CDR3 DNA reads TGCGCCAGCAGTGAGCAGGGGCGGAAGAACACCGGGGAGCTGTTTTTT. It is translated as CASSEQGRKNTGELFF.

V gene TRBV6-1 combines with J gene TRBJ2-1, with 10 bases lining up with TRBD1. CDR3 length equals 14 residues. After removal of 6 bases from V and 7 bases from J, the junction contained 6 bases not matched to a gene. Germline V gives CDR1 MNHNS, CDR2 SASEGT. Written as DNA, the CDR3 is TGTGCCAGCAGCCTTGGACAGGGGGAAAATGAGCAGTTCTTC. Its translation: CASSLGQGENEQFF.